The 3 T cell receptor beta chains given below trace back to one sample, sequenced in a study of radiation and T cells in renal cell carcinoma (dated by TCRdb to about 2020). The library was produced with the immunoSEQ multiplex PCR assay. Held by TCRdb, this immuneACCESS table contains in-frame sequences only and omits some clones. Under half of the omission traces to an unresolved V gene where checked; the cause of the rest is unknown. This sample lists about 130,000 clones; about 88% were detected once. The ten top clones hold 12% of the sample. The time point label for this specimen denotes: baseline pretreatment blood. The intended sense of this specimen's treatment or condition label: 15 Gy SBRT to primary tumor, nephrectomy 4 weeks later. Sequencing used blood, obtained from a patient whose treatment included radiotherapy and nephrectomy. The source of these receptors is a woman aged 50 to 60 with renal cell carcinoma.

The gene calls are TRBV5-1 and TRBJ2-5; D is possibly TRBD1 or TRBD2 (5 bases each). CDR1 is SGHRS and CDR2 is YFSETQ in the germline V gene. This CDR3 has 16 residues. Trimming removed 0 bases at V and 1 base at J, with 13 bases between. CDR3 amino acids: CASSLGALRGQETQYF. In DNA form, the CDR3 reads TGCGCCAGCAGCTTGGGCGCCCTGAGGGGCCAAGAGACCCAGTACTTC.

The chain employs TRBV7-9 and TRBJ2-7; D is ambiguous. The CDR3 runs to 13 residues. The ends were cut back, 6 bases at V and 0 bases at J, with 9 bases in the middle. In germline, CDR1 is SEHNR, CDR2 FQNEAQ (reference sequence). The CDR3 nucleotides read TGTGCCAGCAGGCCACAGCTCTCCTACGAGCAGTACTTC. It codes for CASRPQLSYEQYF.

This chain connects TRBV6-1 to TRBJ1-3, with D possibly being TRBD1 (5 bases). The CDR3 is made up of 17 amino acids. Germline V gives CDR1 MNHNS, CDR2 SASEGT. With 3 bases removed from V and 0 bases from J, the gap between germline ends came to 15 bases. In DNA, the CDR3 is TGTGCCAGCAGTGATTTAATACGAGGGACCTCTGGAAACACCATATATTTT. Amino acid sequence: CASSDLIRGTSGNTIYF.